This entry is about one T cell receptor (beta chain). A single count supports this clone. It lacks a known antigen. It has no much larger one-base neighbor in the sample; base qualities were not kept. Donors were healthy HIV-negative adults with no recently reported acute infections or vaccinations. Only Caucasian adults living in Nashville, Tennessee, USA were represented among the donors. CD4+ T cells were enriched through magnetic negative selection, after which naive cells were positively selected on CD45RA and the remaining negative fraction served as the memory subset. Blood was obtained by leukapheresis, after which PBMCs were separated by Ficoll-Histopaque density gradient centrifugation and cryopreserved in liquid nitrogen vapor phase. Analytical flow cytometry was used to check the purity and quantity of each magnetically sorted T cell population. Each sorted fraction had its genomic DNA isolated and then quantified by UV absorbance on a Nanodrop 2000c.

The sample belongs to a study of shared clonotypes between healthy human individuals (TCRdb year 2020). Background for the entire study: A few men and a couple of women, aged 18 to 49 years, made up the cohort. Per donor, three plates each were used for CD4 naive and CD4 memory, two for CD8 naive, and one for CD8 memory. Blood TCR repertoires of about five healthy adults were deeply sequenced to estimate repertoire size and the extent of clonotype sharing between individuals. Each donor's leukapheresis produced roughly between roughly 0.85 and 9.5 billion PBMCs. Libraries were prepared and TCR repertoires were sequenced by different laboratories using diverse techniques, in order to increase sequencing depth and limit assay-specific biases. General conclusions and limits of the study: Roughly 5% of naive CD4, 3.5% of naive CD8, 2.3% of memory CD4, and over 0.35% of memory CD8 clonotypes were shared across several donors. Pairwise subsampling indicated that sequencing depth was expected to affect the degree of clonotype sharing among donors. The genetic and exposure-history diversity represented was limited by the small number of donors. Incomplete sequencing was indicated by rarefaction of sorted-subset datasets, despite the large sequencing depth. Larger estimated clonotype richness was generally found for naive subsets than for memory subsets. Sampling was restricted to blood, and TCR repertoires in tissues likely differ from the TCR repertoires found in blood. Clonotypes shared by all four sorted-subset donors showed higher generation probabilities than non-shared clonotypes.

Using the deep immunoSEQ assay, multiplex PCR amplified TCR CDR3 regions from genomic DNA. Extracted genomic DNA from each cell subset was distributed evenly across all wells of several immunoSEQ 96-well plates, and each plate was treated as a replicate. Each replicate PCR for sorted subsets received roughly 0.2 ug genomic DNA, equal to tens of thousands of T cell genomes. Purified libraries were quantified with a Qubit 3.0 fluorometer, sized on a Bioanalyzer 2100, and re-quantified with the KAPA Library Quantification kit. A separate single-read 150-cycle Illumina NextSeq 550 flow cell was used to sequence each immunoSEQ 96-well plate. As for the authors' bioinformatics: Because only junctional sequences without quality scores were contained in the immunoSEQ output, filtering matching that applied to full-length reads could not be performed. To assign V/J genes and CDR3, sequences were annotated against IMGT germline references using PyIR, a Python wrapper for IgBLAST v1.9. Reads were filtered out if the reads had weak V/J assignments (E-value above 1e-6), no CDR3, stop codons, out-of-frame junctions, or ambiguous translated residues. V3J clonotypes were defined by identical inferred V gene, J gene, and CDR3 amino acid sequence. To compute the percentage overlap between repertoires, the number of shared unique clonotypes was divided by the size of the smaller repertoire. RTK rarefaction, the Chao1 estimator, and Recon v2.1 estimates of unobserved clonotypes were used to assess repertoire richness. OLGA was used to compute generation probabilities for all TCRbeta clonotypes that the gDNA method yielded from four donors. This immuneACCESS table, as held by TCRdb, lists in-frame sequences with V and J called but not all clones. Of the missing ones, under half trace to an unresolved V gene in checked studies; the others have no known cause. Clonal size and the V and J genes are those of that table, whereas D and trimming came from the DNA. The sample includes roughly 2.6 million clones, with more than 90% observed a single time. Of the sample, under 0.15% falls within the top ten clones.

The receptor comes from a man between 18 and 29 years old in good health. Sequenced material: naive CD4+ T cells sorted from blood. Interpreted using the paper, the cell subset or site label stands for: CD45RA+ positively selected.

The DNA sequence is TGTGCCAGCAGTGCCGGCGGGGGGGCCTACAATGAGCAGTTCTTC. Its translation reads: CASSAGGGAYNEQFF. The rearrangement combines TRBV6-1 with TRBJ2-1; TRBD2 fits 9 bases in the junction. For this chain, trimming is 4 bases at the V end and 2 bases at the J end, and the number of junction bases without a gene match is 3. CDR1 MNHNS and CDR2 SASEGT were looked up in the germline V gene. The CDR3 has 15 amino acids, counting the end cysteine and phenylalanine. Left in the record is the CDR3 DNA by itself, 45 bases read in frame from the first base.